This TCR beta chain was identified during a study of control samples from healthy donors and cancer patients. Repertoires were generated with immunoSEQ multiplex PCR, while TCRdb's copy carries only in-frame clones and drops some. The sample has approximately 2,500 clones; around 97% are singletons. V lost 3 bases and J lost 2, with 8 bases in between. Germline CDR1 reads SGHDN; CDR2 reads FVKESK. This CDR3 region has 14 residues. The chain carries TRBV14 and TRBJ2-1, with D unclear. The sequencing sample was made of PBMCs. The receptor was derived from a man in his sixties or seventies with head and neck cancer. The CDR3, as DNA: TGTGCCAGCAGCCAGTCATCAGCCTACAATGAGCAGTTCTTC. This translates into CASSQSSAYNEQFF.